This T cell receptor (beta chain) comes out of a study of cytomegalovirus exposure and HLA in healthy donors. Whole-study findings and limits: CMV antigen specificity of a few CMV-associated chains was confirmed in vitro. The finding came from a later analysis; first-cohort TCR clusters tended to co-occur in the roughly 110 validation repertoires. There were about 160 TCR beta chains listed as cytomegalovirus-associated.

Using immunoSEQ multiplex PCR, the repertoire was profiled, and TCRdb retains in-frame clones only, with some absent. Of fewer than 90,000 clones in the sample, approximately 93% were seen once. Germline lookup yields CDR1 LGHNA and CDR2 YSLEER. The CDR3 is made up of 14 amino acids. V was pared by 2 bases and J by 7 bases, with 12 bases between. This clone was observed once. Its antigen is still unknown. The rearrangement uses TRBV4-3 and TRBJ1-5; D remains unclear. The specimen was PBMCs. The clonotype was recovered from a woman between 18 and 30 years old in good health and CMV-seropositive. The CDR3 protein is CASSQTLGGQPQHF. CDR3 sequence (DNA): TGCGCCAGCAGCCAAACCCTGGGAGGACAGCCCCAGCATTTT.